These T cell receptor delta chains were read from a single sample in a study of gamma-delta T cells after stem cell transplantation. TCRdb fed the RT-PCR reads to CATT. The table has 250 to 300 delta-chain clones, approximately 5% seen once. Material for sequencing was gamma-delta T cells. These receptors came from a human donor. It is not recorded whose cells these are; they may come from a transplant donor. The CDR3 runs from the conserved cysteine through the conserved F or W. A D gene is named only where the DNA matches it firmly. Not every row has a clone size; where given, it reads once, few, many or a size class.

v_gene	abundance	d_gene	j_gene	CDR3nt	CDR3aa
TRDV2	few	NA	TRDJ3	TGTGCCCGTGATACTCCTGGGGACCCGAGCTCCTGGGACACCCGACAGATGTTTTTC	CARDTPGDPSSWDTRQMFF
TRDV2	NA	TRDD3	TRDJ1	TGTGCCTGTGACACGCTCCCTACACTGGGGGATTTTGAAAACGATAAGCTCATCTTT	CACDTLPTLGDFENDKLIF
TRDV2	few	TRDD3	TRDJ1	TGTGCGTGTGACCCCCTGGGGGATAAGGCGGACACCGATAAACTCATCTTT	CACDPLGDKADTDKLIF
TRDV2	NA	TRDD3	TRDJ1	TGTGCCTGTGACACCGTGGCTACTGGGGGATACGAATCTACCGATAAACTCATCTTT	CACDTVATGGYESTDKLIF
TRDV2	few	NA	TRDJ3	TGTGCCTGTGACACCGGGCCCGGGGGTCCGAGCTCCTGTGACACCCGACCGATGTTTTTC	CACDTGPGGPSSCDTRPMFF
TRDV2	large	TRDD3	TRDJ1	TGTGCCTGTGACACCGTTGAACTGGGGGATACGCTACTATCCGGGGATAAACTCATCTTT	CACDTVELGDTLLSGDKLIF
TRDV2	large	NA	TRDJ1	TGTGCCTGTGACACCGTAGCTGCCGAGGGGGTCGGGAAACTCATCTTT	CACDTVAAEGVGKLIF
TRDV2	large	TRDD3	TRDJ1	TGTGCCTGTGACTCATTACTGGGGGACGCCGCGTACACCGATAAACTCATCTTT	CACDSLLGDAAYTDKLIF
TRDV2	NA	TRDD3	TRDJ3	TGTGCCTGTGACACTATGACTGGGGGTAAAGATCACGGCTCCTGGGACACCCGACAGATGTTTTTC	CACDTMTGGKDHGSWDTRQMFF
TRDV2	large	TRDD3	TRDJ3	TGTGCCTGTGACACCGGAAACTGGGGGTCCGAGAGCTCCTGGGACACCCGACAGATGTTTTTC	CACDTGNWGSESSWDTRQMFF
TRDV2	NA	TRDD3	TRDJ1	TGTGCCTGTGACGATCTTCTACGTACTGGGGGTTCTAAAGACACCGATAAACTCATCTTT	CACDDLLRTGGSKDTDKLIF
TRDV2	large	TRDD3	TRDJ1	TGTGCCTGTGACACCGTTCTTTCCTCGCGTTGGGGGATAAGTGGGTACACCGATAAACTCATCTTT	CACDTVLSSRWGISGYTDKLIF
TRDV2	large	TRDD3	TRDJ1	TGTGCCTGTGACACCGTAGTACTGGGGGATACGTCACCTTACACCGATAAACTCATCTTT	CACDTVVLGDTSPYTDKLIF
TRAV38-2/DV8	large	TRDD3	TRDJ1	TGTGCTTATAGGAGCGCGCCTAGTGGGGGATACGCAGGAGATAAACTCATCTTT	CAYRSAPSGGYAGDKLIF
TRDV2	NA	TRDD3	TRDJ3	TGTGCCTGTGACACCGTACTGGGGGATACGCTTCCCAGGGACACCCGACAGATGTTTTTC	CACDTVLGDTLPRDTRQMFF
TRDV2	large	TRDD3	TRDJ1	TGTGCCTGTGACCAAATGGCCTGGGGGATACAAGCCCTCTCCGATAAACTCATCTTT	CACDQMAWGIQALSDKLIF
TRDV2	NA	TRDD3	TRDJ1	TGTGCCTGTGACACCGTACTGGGGGATACGCTTAGCACCGATAAACTCATCTTT	CACDTVLGDTLSTDKLIF
TRDV2	few	NA	TRDJ1	TGTGCCTGTGACACCGTCTATGCTCCTGCGGGGATCAATACCGATAAACTCATCTTT	CACDTVYAPAGINTDKLIF
TRDV2	few	TRDD3	TRDJ1	TGTGCCTGTGATCGTCTGGGGGATTTCACCGATAAACTCATCTTT	CACDRLGDFTDKLIF
TRDV2	large	TRDD3	TRDJ1	TGTGCCTGTGACACCGTGAAAACTGGGGGATACGGCCCTCAGTACACCGATAAACTCATCTTT	CACDTVKTGGYGPQYTDKLIF
TRDV2	large	TRDD3	TRDJ1	TGTGCCTGTGACACCCTACTGGGGGATACGGATTACACCGATAAACTCATCTTT	CACDTLLGDTDYTDKLIF
TRDV2	NA	TRDD3	TRDJ1	TGTGCCTGTGACCGACTGGGGGATACAACCGATAAACTCATCTTT	CACDRLGDTTDKLIF
TRDV2	NA	TRDD3	TRDJ1	TGTGCCTGTGACACGGTATCACTGGGGGATACAAGCGATAAACTCATCTTT	CACDTVSLGDTSDKLIF
TRDV2	NA	NA	TRDJ3	TGTGCCTGTGGCACCGTGGGGGTTATCGGGGCCGACTCCTGGGACACCCGACAGATGTTTTTC	CACGTVGVIGADSWDTRQMFF